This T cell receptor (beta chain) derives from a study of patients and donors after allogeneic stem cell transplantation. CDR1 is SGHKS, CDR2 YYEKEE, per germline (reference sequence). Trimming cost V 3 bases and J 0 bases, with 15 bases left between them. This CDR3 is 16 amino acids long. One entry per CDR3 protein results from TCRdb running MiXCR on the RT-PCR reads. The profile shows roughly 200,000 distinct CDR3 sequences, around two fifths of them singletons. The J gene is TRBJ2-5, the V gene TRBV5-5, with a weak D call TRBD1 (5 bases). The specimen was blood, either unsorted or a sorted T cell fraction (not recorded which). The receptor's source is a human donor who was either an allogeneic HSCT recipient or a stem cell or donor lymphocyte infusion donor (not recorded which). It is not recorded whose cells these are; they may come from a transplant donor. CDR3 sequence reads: CASSSLTETYQETQYF. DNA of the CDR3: TGTGCCAGCAGCTCCCTGACAGAAACGTACCAAGAGACCCAGTACTTC.